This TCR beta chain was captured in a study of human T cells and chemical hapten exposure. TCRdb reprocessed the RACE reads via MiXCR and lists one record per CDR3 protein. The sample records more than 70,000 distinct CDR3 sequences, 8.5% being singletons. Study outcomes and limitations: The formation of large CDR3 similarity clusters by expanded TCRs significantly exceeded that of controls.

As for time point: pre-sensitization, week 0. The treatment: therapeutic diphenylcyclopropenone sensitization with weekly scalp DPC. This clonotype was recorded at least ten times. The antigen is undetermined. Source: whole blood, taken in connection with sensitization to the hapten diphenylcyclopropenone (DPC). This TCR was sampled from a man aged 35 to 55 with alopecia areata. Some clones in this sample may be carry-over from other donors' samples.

The CDR3 nucleotides read TGTGCCAGCAGCTTAGGGGCAGGCACTGAAGCTTTCTTT. It translates to CASSLGAGTEAFF. The chain couples TRBV7-8 to TRBJ1-1; D remains ambiguous. The CDR3 totals 13 residues. V lost 1 base and J 4 bases, leaving 7 bases between the germline ends. Germline values: CDR1 SGHVS, CDR2 FQNEAQ.